This passage covers 29 T cell receptor beta chains from one sample sequenced in a study of response to subunit inactivated influenza vaccine. Each CDR3 protein is one row after TCRdb ran MiXCR on the RT-PCR reads. Of 400,000 to 650,000 distinct CDR3 sequences listed, around 7.7% are singletons. The sample was PBMCs from blood, taken around 25 months after vaccination. The origin of the receptors is a man aged 50 to 75 who received an inactivated influenza vaccine.

In this sample, this clonotype turned up many times. Germline is not matched at one junction end, which may reflect a read error. The chain links TRBV5-1 to TRBJ2-1; TRBD1 aligns across 11 bases. This CDR3 region has 15 residues. The germline gives CDR1 SGHRS, CDR2 YFSETQ. The CDR3 region has the DNA TGCGCCAGCAGTCCTTGGGACAGGGGGGGAGGCGAGCTGTTCTTC. Its protein is CASSPWDRGGGELFF.

The sample holds a few counts of this clonotype. The chain is built from TRBV10-3 and TRBJ2-3; a possible D gene is TRBD2 (5 bases). Trimming took 4 bases from V and 0 from J, leaving 8 bases between them. The germline V gene has CDR1 ENHRY and CDR2 SYGVKD. This CDR3 has 14 residues. This CDR3 is CAISVGGSTDTQYF. For the CDR3, the DNA is TGTGCCATCAGTGTAGGAGGTAGCACAGATACGCAGTATTTT.

In this sample, this clonotype turned up a few times. The chain recombines TRBV5-1 with TRBJ2-7; the D gene is possibly TRBD2 (6 bases). The CDR3 covers 14 residues. In germline, CDR1 is SGHRS, CDR2 YFSETQ. Between the trimmed V and J ends, which lost 0 bases and 3 bases, there was a span of 10 bases. The CDR3: CASSLGGLRYEQYF. The CDR3 DNA sequence: TGCGCCAGCAGCTTGGGGGGACTCCGCTACGAGCAGTACTTC. The complete variable domain, with remaining parts taken from reference TRBV5-1 and TRBJ2-7, reads KAGVTQTPRYLIKTRGQQVTLSCSPISGHRSVSWYQQTPGQGLQFLFEYFSETQRNKGNFPGRFSGRQFSNSRSEMNVSTLELGDSALYLCASSLGGLRYEQYFGPGTRLTVT.

This sequence joins TRBV9 and TRBJ2-1; weak D call: TRBD2 (5 bases). The CDR3 covers 17 residues. The germline gives CDR1 SGDLS, CDR2 YYNGEE. Trimming removed 0 bases from V and 0 bases from J, with 13 bases in between. Written as DNA, the CDR3 is TGTGCCAGCAGCGTAGGAGTGGCGGGTCCCTCCTACAATGAGCAGTTCTTC. Translating gives CASSVGVAGPSYNEQFF.

The genes are TRBV21-1 and TRBJ2-7; whether TRBD1, the table's D call, matches the DNA was not checked. TRBV21-1 is noted as a pseudogene. CDR3 length equals 15 residues. CDR3 loop: CASSPEDREVYEQYF. The CDR3 DNA is TGTGCCAGCAGCCCCGAGGACAGGGAGGTGTACGAGCAGTACTTC.

This clonotype was picked up many times. The chain employs TRBV4-3 and TRBJ2-1, with 13 bases aligning to TRBD2. The ends lost 2 bases at V and 7 bases at J; junction bases unmatched: 14. This CDR3 contains 19 residues. CDR1 and CDR2 from the germline V gene are LGHNA and YSLEER. CDR3 coding DNA: TGCGCCAGCAGCCAATCCGGGACTAGCGGGATCGGAGTAGGGAATGAGCAGTTCTTC. Residues: CASSQSGTSGIGVGNEQFF.

This clonotype was observed many times. Here the CDR3 DNA reads TGTGCCACCAGCAGAAGTTGGGGACAGGGTGAGCAGTTCTTC. It is translated as CATSRSWGQGEQFF. The rearrangement uses TRBV15 and TRBJ2-1; TRBD1 agrees at 9 bases. The junction had 5 bases not matched to a gene; V was cut back by 2 bases and J by 9 bases. The CDR3 spans 14 residues. Germline values: CDR1 LNHNV, CDR2 YYDKDF (reference sequence).

This clonotype was detected ten times or more. V and J are TRBV5-1 and TRBJ2-7; D ambiguous. CDR1 is SGHRS, CDR2 YFSETQ, per germline. With 1 base removed from V and 2 bases from J, the gap between germline ends came to 13 bases. The CDR3 spans 15 residues. CDR3 sequence reads: CASSLNSAQTYEQYF. CDR3 DNA: TGCGCCAGCAGCTTGAACAGTGCTCAGACCTACGAGCAGTACTTC. Combining the CDR3 with reference TRBV5-1 and TRBJ2-7 gives the whole variable domain KAGVTQTPRYLIKTRGQQVTLSCSPISGHRSVSWYQQTPGQGLQFLFEYFSETQRNKGNFPGRFSGRQFSNSRSEMNVSTLELGDSALYLCASSLNSAQTYEQYFGPGTRLTVT.

This clonotype showed up just a few times. The V call is TRBV12-3 or TRBV12-4, the J call TRBJ1-5, with D hard to call. CDR3 length: 15 amino acids. V gave up 4 bases and J gave up 7 bases, with 17 bases separating them. DNA for the CDR3: TGTGCCAGCAGTTCCCCAAGGTCTGGGGAACAGCCCCAGCATTTT. Amino acids: CASSSPRSGEQPQHF.

CDR3 in amino acids: CASSEGEGTPSSYEQYF. The CDR3 nucleotides are TGTGCCAGCAGCGAGGGAGAGGGGACCCCCAGCTCCTACGAGCAGTACTTC. The chain joins TRBV9 to TRBJ2-7; D may match TRBD1 or TRBD2 (5 bases each). This CDR3 region has 17 residues. Germline lookup yields CDR1 SGDLS and CDR2 YYNGEE. V was trimmed by 3 bases and J by 0 bases, leaving 19 bases between them.

This clonotype occurred a few times. The V call is TRBV12-3 or TRBV12-4, the J call TRBJ2-7; weak D call: TRBD2 (5 bases). The CDR3 runs 12 residues. Trimming left V 6 bases short and J 5 bases short, with 11 bases between. The CDR3 spells CASRGGLNEQYF. The DNA for the CDR3 is TGTGCCAGCAGAGGAGGTCTGAACGAGCAGTACTTC.

The chain links TRBV29-1 to TRBJ2-5; D gene unclear. Per germline, CDR1 SQVTM and CDR2 ANQGSEA. The CDR3 covers 14 residues. V was cut by 4 bases and J by 2 bases, with 14 bases left in between. CDR3 sequence reads: CSVGALGVQETQYF. As DNA, the CDR3 is TGCAGCGTTGGGGCCCTCGGAGTGCAAGAGACCCAGTACTTC.

The chain couples TRBV5-1 to TRBJ2-3; D is perhaps TRBD2 (6 bases). Germline V gene sequence: CDR1 SGHRS, CDR2 YFSETQ. The CDR3 length is 16 residues. Trimming pared 0 bases from V and 2 bases from J, leaving 13 bases between. DNA for the CDR3: TGCGCCAGCAGCTTGGAGGAGCGGGTCTACACAGATACGCAGTATTTT. It encodes CASSLEERVYTDTQYF.

The chain joins TRBV27 to TRBJ2-2, with 7 bases fitting TRBD2. The CDR3 totals 12 residues. Germline-derived CDR1 and CDR2 are MNHEY and SMNVEV (reference sequence). After removal of 4 bases from V and 12 bases from J, the junction contained 5 bases not matched to a gene. Written as DNA, the CDR3 is TGTGCCAGCAGTTCACTAGCGAGTAAGCTGTTTTTT. Translation gives CASSSLASKLFF.

This clonotype showed up many times. An end of the junction does not agree with germline; a read error may underlie this. The gene calls are TRBV5-1 and TRBJ2-2; no clear D gene. This CDR3 is built from 13 residues. Germline V gene lookup returns CDR1 SGHRS and CDR2 YFSETQ. This CDR3 is CASSLGDTGELFF. DNA for the CDR3: TGTGCCAGCTCACTTGGGGATACCGGGGAGCTGTTTTTT.

In this sample, this clonotype turned up many times. The chain carries TRBV10-3 and TRBJ2-7, with 12 nucleotides matching TRBD1. The CDR3 covers 15 residues. The germline CDR1 and CDR2 sequences are ENHRY and SYGVKD. V trimming: 4 bases; J trimming: 0 bases; junction bases outside the gene matches: 1. The CDR3 is CAISGGQGASYEQYF. The DNA for the CDR3 is TGTGCCATCAGTGGGGGACAGGGGGCCTCCTACGAGCAGTACTTC.

This clonotype occurred many times. The chain has TRBV5-1 and TRBJ2-1; 7 bases map to TRBD1. This CDR3 is built from 15 residues. Germline V lookup: CDR1 SGHRS, CDR2 YFSETQ. The junction had 10 bases not matched to a gene; V was cut back by 5 bases and J by 5 bases. The CDR3 DNA reads TGCGCCAGCAGTTCACGTGAGGACAGGAACAATGAGCAGTTCTTC. Translated, it gives CASSSREDRNNEQFF.

The CDR3 DNA reads as TGTGCCACCAGTGGTGATTCCGGGGCCAACGTCCTGACTTTC. Translation gives CATSGDSGANVLTF. The chain joins TRBV24-1 to TRBJ2-6; no reliable D call. This CDR3 is 14 amino acids long. The germline gives CDR1 KGHDR, CDR2 SFDVKD. The germline V and J ends were trimmed by 5 bases and 4 bases, with 8 bases remaining between them.

The gene calls are TRBV14 and TRBJ1-2; D remains unclear. The germline V gene encodes CDR1 SGHDN and CDR2 FVKESK. Deletions cut 8 bases from V and 2 bases from J, with 6 bases between. The CDR3 consists of 11 residues. CDR3 in DNA: TGTGCCAGCGGTGACAACTATGGCTACACCTTC. Protein: CASGDNYGYTF.

The rearrangement links TRBV20-1 to TRBJ1-3; a weak D match, TRBD1 (6 bases). V shed 1 base and J shed 0 bases, with 16 bases lying between them. The CDR3 length is 17 residues. The germline V gene has CDR1 DFQATT and CDR2 SNEGSKA (reference sequence). This CDR3 reads CSARGSGQRFSGNTIYF. CDR3 in DNA: TGCAGTGCTAGAGGTAGCGGACAGAGATTCTCTGGAAACACCATATATTTT.

There are many counts of this clonotype. The CDR3 sequence is CATSGGNNTGELFF. CDR3 coding DNA: TGTGCCACCAGCGGGGGGAACAACACCGGGGAGCTGTTTTTT. The V gene is TRBV15, the J gene TRBJ2-2; possible D gene TRBD2, 6 bases. Germline assignment: CDR1 LNHNV and CDR2 YYDKDF (reference sequence). With 5 bases removed from V and 2 bases from J, the gap between germline ends came to 9 bases. The CDR3 has 14 residues.

J is TRBJ2-1 and V is TRBV20-1; D is unresolved. In germline, CDR1 is DFQATT, CDR2 SNEGSKA (reference sequence). Trimming removed 5 bases at V and 1 base at J, with 12 bases between. The CDR3 runs 14 residues. The CDR3 bases are TGCAGTGCTTCTATAGGTGGGTCCTACAATGAGCAGTTCTTC. This codes for CSASIGGSYNEQFF.

The sample holds a few counts of this clonotype. J is TRBJ1-1 and V is TRBV28; perhaps TRBD1 as D (5 bases). V was cut by 6 bases and J by 7 bases, with 24 bases left in between. Germline assignment: CDR1 MDHEN and CDR2 SYDVKM. This CDR3 is 16 amino acids long. In DNA form, the CDR3 reads TGTGCCAGCAGCCCTATGTCCCGCGGGGCGAGGAATGAAGCTTTCTTT. Its translation: CASSPMSRGARNEAFF.

This clonotype was recorded many times. The genes are TRBV3-1 and TRBJ2-1; 10 bases map to TRBD2. Germline CDR1 LGHDT, CDR2 YNNKEL (reference sequence). There are 16 residues in the CDR3. V shed 0 bases and J 5 bases; nucleotides not matched to a gene: 4. The CDR3 sequence is CASSQDLAGGHNEQFF. In DNA form, the CDR3 reads TGTGCCAGCAGCCAAGACTTAGCGGGAGGTCACAATGAGCAGTTCTTC.

This clonotype was detected only a few times. This chain connects TRBV6-5 to TRBJ2-7; no reliable D call. The V end was cut by 3 bases, the J end by 2 bases, with 14 bases between. Per the germline V gene, CDR1 is MNHEY and CDR2 is SVGAGI. The CDR3 consists of 15 residues. The CDR3 region is CASSYGSPRTYEQYF. The CDR3 DNA follows: TGTGCCAGCAGTTATGGTTCGCCCCGAACCTACGAGCAGTACTTC.

Note on this clonotype: A clone one base away is much larger, so this may be a read error. This rearrangement joins TRBV6-1 to TRBJ2-7, with 8 bases aligning to TRBD1. Germline-derived CDR1 and CDR2 are MNHNS and SASEGT. The CDR3 covers 13 residues. The CDR3 sequence: CASSRTGIGEQHF. CDR3 sequence (DNA): TGTGCCAGCAGTAGGACAGGGATAGGCGAGCAGCACTTC.

This clonotype has at least ten counts. The chain employs TRBV29-1 and TRBJ2-2, with D possibly being TRBD1 or TRBD2 (5 bases each). This CDR3 region has 16 residues. The V gene lost 0 bases and the J gene lost 4 bases, with 15 bases spanning the gap. The germline CDR1 and CDR2 sequences are SQVTM and ANQGSEA. CDR3 protein: CSVEDGVGTATGELFF. CDR3 sequence (DNA): TGCAGCGTTGAAGACGGGGTCGGGACGGCCACCGGGGAGCTGTTTTTT.

This clonotype was counted only a few times. The gene calls are TRBV6-1 and TRBJ2-7; perhaps TRBD1 as D (7 bases). CDR3 length: 15 amino acids. V was cut by 2 bases and J by 0 bases, with 11 bases left in between. CDR1 and CDR2 (germline): MNHNS, SASEGT. This CDR3 is CASSESGDSSYEQYF. DNA for the CDR3: TGTGCCAGCAGTGAATCGGGGGACAGCTCCTACGAGCAGTACTTC.

The chain is built from TRBV10-3 and TRBJ2-7; 7 bases are shared with TRBD1. With V trimmed by 6 bases and J by 4 bases, 12 bases remained unmatched. The CDR3 is 15 residues long. CDR1 is ENHRY and CDR2 is SYGVKD in the germline V gene. Written as DNA, the CDR3 is TGTGCCATCAGGGGGGACAGTGGGAACCAGTACGAGCAGTACTTC. Amino acid sequence: CAIRGDSGNQYEQYF.